The clone carrying this T cell receptor (beta chain) was counted between two and nine times. Its antigen is unknown. This sample was taken from a study of identical twins. Germline V gene sequence: CDR1 SQVTM, CDR2 ANQGSEA. The CDR3 contains 11 residues. V gave up 2 bases and J gave up 7 bases, with 8 bases separating them. Only healthy Caucasians were included as donors. TCRdb analysed the 5' RACE reads with MiXCR anew, one entry per CDR3 protein. The sample lists hundreds of thousands of distinct CDR3 sequences, 8.6% seen once, with about 0.98% in the top ten. Study-wide findings and caveats: Abundant beta clonotypes from cord blood bore fewer insertions; memory repertoires lacked this pattern. Rather than following the same donors, the conclusions depended on cross-sectional statistical analysis.

These data are also associated with another study on yellow fever vaccine responses in identical twins. This second study says: Each twin's T cell response to the vaccine was reported to look partly convergent and partly personalized.

The sequencing sample was made of PBMCs. This clonotype was obtained from a woman under 30 in good health. J is TRBJ1-1 and V is TRBV29-1; D ambiguous. The CDR3 DNA reads TGCAGCGTTGAATCTGGCTATGAAGCTTTCTTT. Its translation is CSVESGYEAFF.